The present entry profiles one TCR beta chain with its context. Antigen specificity is unknown. The data were taken from a study of shared clonotypes between healthy human individuals. Whole-study results and caveats: Naive CD4 clonotype sharing across a handful of donors was about 5%.

The data were produced by immunoSEQ multiplex PCR, yet TCRdb's version contains in-frame clones alone and is incomplete. The sample shows over 1.5 million clones, 95% to 99% of them seen only once. V was shortened by 6 bases and J by 0 bases, with 14 bases between the two germline ends. Per germline, CDR1 MDHEN and CDR2 SYDVKM. The CDR3 is made up of 15 amino acids. The receptor was derived from a man under 40 in good health. The chain recombines TRBV28 with TRBJ1-2; maybe TRBD1 (5 bases). Sequencing was done on a sample of naive CD4+ T cells sorted from blood. Specified subset: CD45RA+ positively selected. The CDR3 DNA reads TGTGCCAGCAGCCCCGGGGGTCTCGCTAACTATGGCTACACCTTC. As protein: CASSPGGLANYGYTF.